This T cell receptor (beta chain) originates from a study of cytomegalovirus exposure and HLA in healthy donors. Overall study findings and caveats: Later analysis identified several of the most significant clusters that appeared linked to common viral pathogens.

Germline V lookup: CDR1 SGHVS, CDR2 FNYEAQ. The CDR3 is made up of 18 amino acids. Trimming took off 2 bases at V and 0 bases at J, with 17 bases between the two ends. With respect to this clone: The antigen remains undetermined.

The PCR had 60 Vbeta and 13 Jbeta primers. The data were produced by immunoSEQ multiplex PCR, yet TCRdb's version contains in-frame clones alone and is incomplete. In the table there are about 82,000 clones, roughly 80% of which are singletons. The receptor's source is a human donor in good health. The sequenced sample was PBMCs. The chain couples TRBV7-6 to TRBJ1-3; D perhaps matches TRBD1 (6 bases). DNA for the CDR3: TGTGCCAGCAGCTTATATCAGACAGGTGCTTACTCTGGAAACACCATATATTTT. As protein: CASSLYQTGAYSGNTIYF. The whole variable domain, remainder taken from reference TRBV7-6 and TRBJ1-3, is GAGVSQSPRYKVTKRGQDVALRCDPISGHVSLYWYRQALGQGPEFLTYFNYEAQQDKSGLPNDRFSAERPEGSISTLTIQRTEQRDSAMYRCASSLYQTGAYSGNTIYFGEGSWLTVV.